These 19 T cell receptor beta chains originate from one sample sequenced in a study of blood T cell repertoires in COVID-19. Sequencing used immunoSEQ multiplex PCR; TCRdb keeps in-frame clones, though not all of them. The sample carries 250,000 to 300,000 clones, around 86% recorded once. The sequencing sample was made of peripheral blood. These TCRs come from a woman in her sixties with active or convalescent COVID-19.

The count of this clone is one. J is TRBJ2-5 and V is TRBV7-6, with TRBD2 matching over 9 bases. The V and J ends lost 5 bases and 5 bases, in that order; junction bases with no gene match: 12. CDR3 length: 16 amino acids. Germline-derived CDR1 and CDR2 are SGHVS and FNYEAQ. Here the CDR3 DNA reads TGTGCCAGCAGCCGAATCGTGGGCGGGGGGGGCGAGACCCAGTACTTC. Translated, it gives CASSRIVGGGGETQYF.

The chain employs TRBV7-9 and TRBJ1-1, with D possibly matching TRBD1 (5 bases). The CDR3 totals 15 residues. Germline values: CDR1 SEHNR, CDR2 FQNEAQ (reference sequence). The germline V and J ends were trimmed by 4 bases and 1 base, with 13 bases remaining between them. CDR3 bases: TGTGCCAGCAGCTCAACAGGTATGGGGAACACTGAAGCTTTCTTT. This encodes CASSSTGMGNTEAFF.

The chain has TRBV3-1 (or the pseudogene TRBV3-2) and TRBJ2-5; D might be TRBD2 (6 bases). Germline V gene data show CDR1 as LGHDT and CDR2 as YNNKEL (reference sequence). The CDR3 contains 17 residues. Trimming removed 1 base at V and 2 bases at J, with 17 bases between. The CDR3 DNA is TGTGCCAGCAGCCAAGTAAGGCAGGGAGGAAGTCAAGAGACCCAGTACTTC. It encodes CASSQVRQGGSQETQYF.

The V gene is TRBV6-5, the J gene TRBJ1-1; 10 bases are a match to TRBD1. The CDR3 spans 14 residues. Germline loops: CDR1 MNHEY, CDR2 SVGAGI. The V and J ends lost 5 bases and 3 bases, in that order; junction bases with no gene match: 3. CDR3 protein: CASSRDRGDTEAFF. In nucleotides, the CDR3 is TGTGCCAGCAGTCGGGACAGGGGTGACACTGAAGCTTTCTTT.

This chain links TRBV4-3 with TRBJ1-4; 11 bases are a match to TRBD1. CDR3 size: 17 residues. Germline V gene sequence: CDR1 LGHNA, CDR2 YSLEER. J lost 7 bases, V lost 2 bases, and 9 bases had no gene match. The CDR3 region is CASSQIGTGGRSEKLFF. The CDR3 DNA reads as TGCGCCAGCAGCCAAATAGGGACAGGGGGGCGGAGTGAAAAACTGTTTTTT.

J is TRBJ1-1 and V is TRBV7-9; D might be TRBD1 (6 bases). CDR3 length: 14 residues. CDR1 is SEHNR and CDR2 is FQNEAQ in the germline V gene (reference sequence). Trimming pared 6 bases from V and 4 bases from J, leaving 15 bases between. The CDR3 DNA reads TGTGCCAGCAGTCCGGCCGAAGGGGGCACTGAAGCTTTCTTT. It yields the protein CASSPAEGGTEAFF.

This chain joins TRBV6-5 and TRBJ2-7, with 7 bases identical to TRBD1. The length of the CDR3 is 15 residues. The germline V gene encodes CDR1 MNHEY and CDR2 SVGAGI. V trimming: 5 bases; J trimming: 3 bases; junction bases outside the gene matches: 10. The CDR3 bases are TGTGCCAGCAGTAGAACAGGGACAGAAGTCTACGAGCAGTACTTC. Its protein is CASSRTGTEVYEQYF.

V usage is TRBV7-2 and J usage is TRBJ2-7; D may be TRBD2 (5 bases). There are 13 residues in the CDR3. Trimming shortened V by 6 bases and J by 0 bases, and 9 bases separated the two germline ends. The V gene's germline CDR1 is SGHTA and CDR2 FQGNSA. The CDR3 reads CASRGAVSYEQYF. In DNA, the CDR3 is TGTGCCAGCAGGGGAGCGGTCTCCTACGAGCAGTACTTC. Looking up the rest from reference TRBV7-2 and TRBJ2-7 gives the full variable domain: GAGVSQSPSNKVTEKGKDVELRCDPISGHTALYWYRQSLGQGLEFLIYFQGNSAPDKSGLPSDRFSAERTGGSVSTLTIQRTQQEDSAVYLCASRGAVSYEQYFGPGTRLTVT.

The chain has TRBV30 and TRBJ2-5, with D perhaps matching TRBD1 (6 bases). V was trimmed by 1 base and J by 7 bases, leaving 16 bases between them. Germline V gene data show CDR1 as GTSNPN and CDR2 as SVGIG (reference sequence). The CDR3 covers 14 residues. CDR3 protein: CAWSAGNRARTQYF. CDR3 in DNA: TGTGCCTGGAGTGCCGGCAACAGGGCGCGGACCCAGTACTTC.

The genes are TRBV19 and TRBJ2-6; D may be TRBD2 (6 bases). Trimming took off 3 bases at V and 0 bases at J, with 9 bases between the two ends. The CDR3 extends over 16 amino acids. Looked up from germline, CDR1 is LNHDA and CDR2 is SQIVND (reference sequence). CDR3 DNA sequence: TGTGCCAGTAGTATGGGACTCCTCTCTGGGGCCAACGTCCTGACTTTC. It codes for CASSMGLLSGANVLTF.

This clone was counted only a few times. The chain combines TRBV6-5 with TRBJ1-3; 8 positions match TRBD1. Germline CDR1 reads MNHEY; CDR2 reads SVGAGI. The CDR3 spans 13 residues. V trimming: 7 bases; J trimming: 3 bases; junction bases outside the gene matches: 2. CDR3 sequence (DNA): TGTGCCAGCAAGACAGGGGATGGAAACACCATATATTTT. Amino acids: CASKTGDGNTIYF.

This clone was detected once. This chain connects TRBV6-4 to TRBJ2-3; 7 bases match TRBD2. V trimming: 2 bases; J trimming: 2 bases; junction bases outside the gene matches: 1. This CDR3 is 14 amino acids long. Germline CDR1 and CDR2: MRHNA and SNTAGT. The CDR3 region is CASSDGTNTDTQYF. The CDR3 DNA is TGTGCCAGCAGTGACGGGACTAACACAGATACGCAGTATTTT.

This clone was picked up a small number of times. This rearrangement joins TRBV25-1 to TRBJ2-2; 10 bases map to TRBD2. There are 16 residues in the CDR3. Germline V gene sequence: CDR1 MGHDK, CDR2 SYGVNS. V shed 6 bases and J 1 base; nucleotides not matched to a gene: 5. In DNA form, the CDR3 reads TGTGCCAGCAGCGAAGCGGGGGGGCTGAACACCGGGGAGCTGTTTTTT. This gives the protein CASSEAGGLNTGELFF.

This chain joins TRBV30 and TRBJ1-1, with D perhaps TRBD1 (5 bases). This CDR3 region has 15 residues. Deletions cut 3 bases from V and 4 bases from J, with 18 bases between. From germline, CDR1 is GTSNPN and CDR2 SVGIG (reference sequence). As DNA, the CDR3 is TGTGCCTGGAGGAGGTGGGTAAGGGGTGGCACTGAAGCTTTCTTT. Amino acids: CAWRRWVRGGTEAFF.

The chain links TRBV27 to TRBJ2-1; D gene ambiguous. This CDR3 contains 12 residues. V gave up 6 bases and J gave up 9 bases, with 12 bases separating them. Germline V gives CDR1 MNHEY, CDR2 SMNVEV (reference sequence). CDR3 nucleotide sequence: TGTGCCAGCAGCTTCCCAAGCCGTGAGCAGTTCTTC. The encoded protein is CASSFPSREQFF.

This clone has only one observation. The J gene is TRBJ2-1, the V gene TRBV5-1; D possibly corresponds to TRBD2 (6 bases). Trimming removed 0 bases at V and 0 bases at J, with 10 bases between. This CDR3 spans 16 amino acids. Germline V gene sequence: CDR1 SGHRS, CDR2 YFSETQ. DNA for the CDR3: TGCGCCAGCAGCTTGGTCCAGGGAGGCTCCTACAATGAGCAGTTCTTC. Protein sequence: CASSLVQGGSYNEQFF.

V usage is TRBV5-1 and J usage is TRBJ1-1, with D possibly matching TRBD1 (6 bases). V was pared by 3 bases and J by 1 base, with 10 bases between. This CDR3 is 14 amino acids long. Germline V gene sequence: CDR1 SGHRS, CDR2 YFSETQ. In DNA form, the CDR3 reads TGCGCCAGCAGCTGGGCACAGGGGAACACTGAAGCTTTCTTT. Its translation: CASSWAQGNTEAFF. The whole variable domain, remainder taken from reference TRBV5-1 and TRBJ1-1, is KAGVTQTPRYLIKTRGQQVTLSCSPISGHRSVSWYQQTPGQGLQFLFEYFSETQRNKGNFPGRFSGRQFSNSRSEMNVSTLELGDSALYLCASSWAQGNTEAFFGQGTRLTVV.

This chain connects TRBV5-1 to TRBJ1-4, with 7 bases matching TRBD1. CDR1 and CDR2 (germline): SGHRS, YFSETQ. Unmatched junction bases numbered 12, after V lost 1 base and J lost 3 bases. The CDR3 covers 18 residues. CDR3 loop: CASSLRGLGAGPNEKLFF. The CDR3 DNA follows: TGCGCCAGCAGCTTGAGGGGGCTGGGTGCAGGACCTAATGAAAAACTGTTTTTT.

The rearrangement joins TRBV7-9 to TRBJ2-7, with TRBD1 as a possible D gene (6 bases). Germline lookup yields CDR1 SEHNR and CDR2 FQNEAQ (reference sequence). This CDR3 region has 14 residues. V lost 5 bases and J lost 0, with 11 bases in between. CDR3 loop: CASSQVDSSYEQYF. DNA for the CDR3: TGTGCCAGCAGCCAAGTGGACAGCTCCTACGAGCAGTACTTC.